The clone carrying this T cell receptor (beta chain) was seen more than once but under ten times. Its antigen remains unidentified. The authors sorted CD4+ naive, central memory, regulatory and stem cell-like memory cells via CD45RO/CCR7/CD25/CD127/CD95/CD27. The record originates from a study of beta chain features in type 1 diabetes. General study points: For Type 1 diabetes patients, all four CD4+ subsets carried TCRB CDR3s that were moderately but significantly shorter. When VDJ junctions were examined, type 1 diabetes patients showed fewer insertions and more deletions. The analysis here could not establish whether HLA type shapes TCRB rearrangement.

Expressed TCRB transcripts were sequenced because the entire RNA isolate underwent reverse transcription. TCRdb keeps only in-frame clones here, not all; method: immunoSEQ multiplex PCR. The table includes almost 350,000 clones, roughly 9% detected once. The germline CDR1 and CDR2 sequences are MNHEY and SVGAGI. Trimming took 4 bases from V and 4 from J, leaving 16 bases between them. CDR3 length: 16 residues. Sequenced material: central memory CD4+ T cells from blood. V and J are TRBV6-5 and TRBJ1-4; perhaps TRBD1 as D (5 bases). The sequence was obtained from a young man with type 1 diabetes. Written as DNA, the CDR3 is TGTGCCAGCAGTTCCGCCTGGGGGGGGGATAATGAAAAACTGTTTTTT. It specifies CASSSAWGGDNEKLFF.